This T cell receptor beta chain originates from a study of vaccination effects on CD4 cells after COVID-19. For this clone: No antigen is known for it.

The table came from immunoSEQ multiplex PCR; TCRdb's copy has only in-frame clones and leaves some out. The table has tens of thousands of clones, more than 65% seen once; the top ten hold about 9.4%. Peptide-pool stimulation followed by sequencing identified expanded antigen-specific CD4+ clonotypes in the ViraFEST assay. The culture ran for less than 12 days, and then CD4+ T cells were isolated. Participants were given two doses of BNT162b2 or mRNA-1273 vaccine. Germline V gives CDR1 SGDLS, CDR2 YYNGEE. This CDR3 region has 17 residues. The trim removed 0 bases at V and 7 bases at J, leaving 12 bases unmatched.

This sequence was found in a human donor who received a COVID-19 vaccine. V gene TRBV9 combines with J gene TRBJ2-1; TRBD2 matches 8 bases. This sample comprised CD4+ T cells from PBMCs cultured with HCoV-NL63 spike peptides, obtained after COVID-19 vaccination. The CDR3 sequence: CASSVEVGTSGWNEQFF. CDR3 in DNA: TGTGCCAGCAGCGTAGAAGTTGGCACTAGCGGCTGGAATGAGCAGTTCTTC.